The T cell receptor beta chain described here comes from a study of T cells expressing NK-cell markers. Study-level information: Cells sorted as CD3+CD56+NKG2C+, CD3+CD56+NKG2C- and CD3+CD56-NKG2C+ T cells supplied the TCR beta repertoires. In the group of eight sequenced donors, seven were HCMV-seropositive and one was seronegative.

Germline V CDR1 and CDR2: MGHRA, YSYEKL. The length of the CDR3 is 14 residues. It was by 5'RACE template switching with UMIs that TCR beta cDNA was made. TCRdb reprocessed the 5' RACE reads and keeps a single row for each CDR3 protein, giving no DNA. The listing contains about 390,000 distinct CDR3 sequences. Sequenced: blood T cells: a sorted CD56 or NKG2C T cell subset, CD4+ or CD8+ T cells, or bulk PBMC T cells (not recorded which). The chain recombines TRBV4-1 with TRBJ2-1; TCRdb lists TRBD2, though no DNA is available to test this call. This clonotype was obtained from a woman aged 45-65 years in good health. The CDR3 here is CASRPPGGSYEQFF.